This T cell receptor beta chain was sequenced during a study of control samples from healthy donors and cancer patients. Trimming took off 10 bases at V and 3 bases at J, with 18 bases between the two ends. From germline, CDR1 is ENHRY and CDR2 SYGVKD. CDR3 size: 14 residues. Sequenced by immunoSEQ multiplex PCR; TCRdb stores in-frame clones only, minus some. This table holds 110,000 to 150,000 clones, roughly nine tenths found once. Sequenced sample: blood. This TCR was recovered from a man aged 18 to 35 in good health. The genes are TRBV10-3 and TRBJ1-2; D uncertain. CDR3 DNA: TGTGCCACCTCTGAGTGGCTTTCTGACTATGGCTACACCTTC. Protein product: CATSEWLSDYGYTF.